This TCR beta chain comes out of a study of PD-1 blockade in classical Hodgkin lymphoma. Study-level information: Intravenous delivery of nivolumab at 3 mg/kg to patients occurred every 2 weeks.

The repertoire was sequenced with immunoSEQ multiplex PCR; TCRdb's copy has only in-frame clones and lacks some. The table includes under 40,000 clones, 81% detected once. The germline V gene encodes CDR1 LNHDA and CDR2 SQIVND (reference sequence). Trimming shortened V by 9 bases and J by 4 bases, and 8 bases separated the two germline ends. The CDR3 runs 11 residues. Time point defined: cycle 4 day 1 (C4D1), after more than five weeks of nivolumab. All trial patients relapsed after autologous stem cell transplantation. Relapsed/refractory classical Hodgkin lymphoma patients had complete, partial or progressive responses.

This TCR was recovered from a human donor with classical Hodgkin lymphoma. Sequenced here: peripheral blood mononuclear cells (PBMCs), sampled before the fourth cycle of nivolumab. The rearrangement links TRBV19 to TRBJ2-3; D is undetermined. In nucleotides, the CDR3 is TGTGCCAGCCGTTCCGCAGATACGCAGTATTTT. Translation gives CASRSADTQYF.